A single sample is the source of the 22 T cell receptor beta chains below, sequenced in a study of Ad26.COV2.S vaccination and SARS-CoV-2 variants. Sequencing used immunoSEQ multiplex PCR; TCRdb keeps in-frame clones, though not all of them. There are under 150,000 clones in the sample; 86% occur only once, and about 5% lies in the top ten. Material: peripheral blood, obtained after recovery from COVID-19. These receptor sequences come from a human donor who had recovered from COVID-19.

The rearrangement joins TRBV6-2 or TRBV6-3 to TRBJ2-7; the D gene could be TRBD1 or TRBD2 (5 bases each). From germline, CDR1 is MNHEY and CDR2 SVGEGT. V shed 5 bases and J shed 7 bases, with 12 bases lying between them. The CDR3 runs 12 residues. The CDR3 bases are TGTGCCAGCAGTCCGGGGCTGCGGGAGCAGTACTTC. Translation gives CASSPGLREQYF.

This sequence joins TRBV19 and TRBJ2-1; D uncertain. Germline V CDR1 and CDR2: LNHDA, SQIVND (reference sequence). The CDR3 is 15 residues long. Trimming took 7 bases from V and 0 from J, leaving 13 bases between them. The CDR3, as DNA: TGTGCCAGTACCCACATCGCGAGCTCCTACAATGAGCAGTTCTTC. It is translated as CASTHIASSYNEQFF. Full variable domain (missing parts from reference TRBV19 and TRBJ2-1): DGGITQSPKYLFRKEGQNVTLSCEQNLNHDAMYWYRQDPGQGLRLIYYSQIVNDFQKGDIAEGYSVSREKKESFPLTVTSAQKNPTAFYLCASTHIASSYNEQFFGPGTRLTVL.

As DNA, the CDR3 is TGCGCCAGCAGCCAAGCCTACCCGTTGGATGAGCAGTTCTTC. Translation: CASSQAYPLDEQFF. The V call is TRBV4-3, the J call TRBJ2-1, with D hard to call. The V and J ends lost 1 base and 8 bases respectively, with 12 bases between them. CDR3 size: 14 residues. CDR1 is LGHNA and CDR2 is YSLEER in the germline V gene.

The chain recombines TRBV4-3 with TRBJ1-4; weak D call: TRBD1 (5 bases). Germline loops: CDR1 LGHNA, CDR2 YSLEER. Trimming stripped 5 bases from V and 13 bases from J, with 20 bases between. CDR3 size: 14 residues. The CDR3 DNA sequence: TGCGCCAGCAGCACACATGCAGGCTCGGGGGGACTGTTTTTT. Amino acids: CASSTHAGSGGLFF.

This chain connects TRBV6-5 to TRBJ1-5; D perhaps matches TRBD1 (6 bases). The CDR3 covers 12 residues. The V and J ends lost 5 bases and 6 bases respectively, with 8 bases between them. The germline gives CDR1 MNHEY, CDR2 SVGAGI. The DNA of the CDR3 is TGTGCCAGCAGTACAGGGCTTCAGCCCCAGCATTTT. It codes for CASSTGLQPQHF.

The chain joins TRBV5-1 to TRBJ2-4; a weak D match, TRBD2 (5 bases). CDR1 SGHRS and CDR2 YFSETQ come from the germline V gene. The ends were cut back, 0 bases at V and 5 bases at J, with 15 bases in the middle. CDR3 length equals 16 residues. The CDR3 bases are TGCGCCAGCAGCTTGGCTCCAGGAGGTAGTGAAAACATTCAGTACTTC. As protein: CASSLAPGGSENIQYF. The whole variable domain, filled in from reference TRBV5-1 and TRBJ2-4, reads KAGVTQTPRYLIKTRGQQVTLSCSPISGHRSVSWYQQTPGQGLQFLFEYFSETQRNKGNFPGRFSGRQFSNSRSEMNVSTLELGDSALYLCASSLAPGGSENIQYFGAGTRLSVL.

CDR3 loop: CASSLSGGTSTDTQYF. CDR3 coding DNA: TGTGCCAGCAGTTTATCGGGGGGAACTAGCACAGATACGCAGTATTTT. V and J are TRBV28 and TRBJ2-3, with 7 bases identical to TRBD2. The CDR3 covers 16 residues. V lost 1 base to trimming and J lost 0 bases; unmatched junction nucleotides: 4. Germline loops: CDR1 MDHEN, CDR2 SYDVKM.

The V and J genes are TRBV28 and TRBJ2-1; D perhaps matches TRBD1 (6 bases). The V end was cut by 5 bases, the J end by 12 bases, with 14 bases between. The CDR3 runs 12 residues. Germline loops: CDR1 MDHEN, CDR2 SYDVKM. Here the CDR3 DNA reads TGTGCCAGCAGTCGGACAGCAGACAGGCAGTTCTTC. Translating gives CASSRTADRQFF. The complete variable domain, with remaining parts taken from reference TRBV28 and TRBJ2-1, reads DVKVTQSSRYLVKRTGEKVFLECVQDMDHENMFWYRQDPGLGLRLIYFSYDVKMKEKGDIPEGYSVSREKKERFSLILESASTNQTSMYLCASSRTADRQFFGPGTRLTVL.

The genes are TRBV7-9 and TRBJ2-5, with D possibly matching TRBD2 (5 bases). The V end lost 0 bases, the J end lost 3 bases, and 8 bases lay between the germline ends. The CDR3 is 14 amino acids. Germline loops: CDR1 SEHNR, CDR2 FQNEAQ (reference sequence). Here the CDR3 reads CASSLAAAEETQYF. CDR3 coding DNA: TGTGCCAGCAGCTTAGCAGCGGCCGAAGAGACCCAGTACTTC.

V usage is TRBV14 and J usage is TRBJ2-2; 9 bases map to TRBD1. Germline assignment: CDR1 SGHDN and CDR2 FVKESK. CDR3 length: 15 amino acids. V gave up 4 bases and J gave up 6 bases; unmatched junction bases: 6. The CDR3 region has the DNA TGTGCCAGCAGCCTATGGACAGGGGTCGCCGGGGAGCTGTTTTTT. This translates into CASSLWTGVAGELFF.

The V and J genes are TRBV9 and TRBJ1-4; D might be TRBD1 (5 bases). Germline V CDR1 and CDR2: SGDLS, YYNGEE. V was trimmed by 0 bases and J by 8 bases, leaving 14 bases between them. The CDR3 loop spans 15 amino acids. The CDR3 coding sequence is TGTGCCAGCAGCGTAGCGGCAGGGAAGGGCGAAAAACTGTTTTTT. Translating it yields CASSVAAGKGEKLFF.

The V gene is TRBV4-1, the J gene TRBJ1-1; 8 bases map to TRBD1. Trimming at V came to 0 bases and at J to 5 bases, leaving 8 bases not matched to a gene. Germline CDR1 and CDR2: MGHRA and YSYEKL. The CDR3 loop spans 16 amino acids. The CDR3 sequence: CASSQEGIQGATEAFF. In nucleotides, the CDR3 is TGCGCCAGCAGCCAAGAAGGCATCCAGGGGGCTACTGAAGCTTTCTTT.

V usage is TRBV12-3 or TRBV12-4 and J usage is TRBJ2-1; 9 bases fit TRBD1. The CDR3 consists of 13 residues. V shed 5 bases, J shed 12 bases, and the junction held 8 bases outside the gene matches. This chain's CDR3 is CASSPDRGVGQFF. CDR3 DNA sequence: TGTGCCAGCAGTCCCGACAGGGGGGTTGGGCAGTTCTTC.

V and J are TRBV3-1 (or the pseudogene TRBV3-2) and TRBJ2-5; D might be TRBD1 (6 bases). V was pared by 4 bases and J by 5 bases, with 11 bases between. The CDR3 extends over 13 amino acids. Germline lookup yields CDR1 LGHDT and CDR2 YNNKEL (reference sequence). The CDR3 spells CASSRRGRETQYF. CDR3 coding DNA: TGTGCCAGCAGCCGCAGGGGCCGGGAGACCCAGTACTTC.

The gene calls are TRBV30 and TRBJ2-5; the D gene is possibly TRBD1 (7 bases). CDR1 and CDR2 from the germline V gene are GTSNPN and SVGIG (reference sequence). The V end was cut by 5 bases, the J end by 6 bases, with 16 bases between. The CDR3 is made up of 13 amino acids. CDR3 coding DNA: TGTGCCTGGGGCACAGGGGCGGGAAAGACCCAGTACTTC. It specifies CAWGTGAGKTQYF. The whole variable domain, remainder taken from reference TRBV30 and TRBJ2-5, is SQTIHQWPATLVQPVGSPLSLECTVEGTSNPNLYWYRQAAGRGLQLLFYSVGIGQISSEVPQNLSASRPQDRQFILSSKKLLLSDSGFYLCAWGTGAGKTQYFGPGTRLLVL.

V is TRBV2 and J is TRBJ2-5; D call uncertain. The CDR3 contains 15 residues. CDR1 and CDR2 from the germline V gene are SNHLY and FYNNEI. The V gene lost 4 bases and the J gene lost 3 bases, with 15 bases spanning the gap. CDR3 region: CASSGVSRREETQYF. Written as DNA, the CDR3 is TGTGCCAGCAGTGGCGTGTCTCGACGGGAAGAGACCCAGTACTTC.

This clone has only one observation. This chain connects TRBV4-1 to TRBJ1-2; TRBD1 might be the D (5 bases). V was pared by 1 base and J by 8 bases, with 23 bases between. The CDR3 sequence is 17 residues long. From germline, CDR1 is MGHRA and CDR2 YSYEKL. CDR3: CASSQAGKGSAPWGYTF. The CDR3, as DNA: TGCGCCAGCAGCCAAGCGGGAAAGGGGTCCGCCCCTTGGGGCTACACCTTC.

In nucleotides, the CDR3 is TGTGCCAGCAGCCCCCTCAGGAGCGGGGGGTCCTACGAGCAGTACTTC. Protein sequence: CASSPLRSGGSYEQYF. This chain links TRBV5-6 with TRBJ2-7, with 9 bases lining up with TRBD2. Germline assignment: CDR1 SGHDT and CDR2 YYEEEE. The CDR3 extends over 16 amino acids. Trimming cost V 4 bases and J 1 base; bases outside gene matches: 9.

CDR3 nucleotides: TGTGCCAGCAGCCCAGGTTTCGGGGGCGGGGATGAGCAGTTCTTC. Translation: CASSPGFGGGDEQFF. V gene TRBV11-2 combines with J gene TRBJ2-1; D tentatively reads TRBD1 or TRBD2 (6 bases each). The CDR3 totals 15 residues. Germline CDR1 reads SGHAT; CDR2 reads FQNNGV. V was trimmed by 5 bases and J by 8 bases, leaving 19 bases between them. The full variable domain, in which reference TRBV11-2 and TRBJ2-1 provide the parts outside the CDR3, is EAGVAQSPRYKIIEKRQSVAFWCNPISGHATLYWYQQILGQGPKLLIQFQNNGVVDDSQLPKDRFSAERLKGVDSTLKIQPAKLEDSAVYLCASSPGFGGGDEQFFGPGTRLTVL.

The CDR3 DNA is TGTGCCAGCAGGTGGACAGGGGACACCGGGGAGCTGTTTTTT. This sequence encodes CASRWTGDTGELFF. J is TRBJ2-2 and V is TRBV3-1 (or the pseudogene TRBV3-2); 9 bases agree with TRBD1. V lost 6 bases to trimming and J lost 3 bases; unmatched junction nucleotides: 2. The CDR3 has 14 residues. Germline V lookup: CDR1 LGHDT, CDR2 YNNKEL (reference sequence).

The rearrangement joins TRBV27 to TRBJ2-5; 8 bases fit TRBD2. This CDR3 has 16 residues. J gave up 3 bases and V 3 bases, and 9 bases lay outside the gene matches. Per the germline V gene, CDR1 is MNHEY and CDR2 is SMNVEV (reference sequence). In DNA, the CDR3 is TGTGCCAGCAGTTTGGACAAAGGGACTAGAGAAGAGACCCAGTACTTC. Amino acids: CASSLDKGTREETQYF.

The chain combines TRBV5-1 with TRBJ2-1; 10 positions agree with TRBD2. This CDR3 has 15 amino acids. V lost 2 bases, J lost 6 bases, and 5 bases stayed unmatched. From germline, CDR1 is SGHRS and CDR2 YFSETQ. CDR3 sequence: CASSFAASGGNEQFF. Written as DNA, the CDR3 is TGCGCCAGCAGCTTCGCGGCTAGCGGGGGCAATGAGCAGTTCTTC.